This T cell receptor beta chain was identified in a study of control samples from healthy donors and cancer patients. Germline-derived CDR1 and CDR2 are SGHDT and YYEEEE. The CDR3 has 14 residues. With 4 bases clipped from V and 6 bases from J, the junction kept 7 bases outside the gene matches. Libraries were prepared by immunoSEQ multiplex PCR; TCRdb keeps only in-frame clonotypes and omits some of them. The sample contains about 150,000 clones, roughly nine tenths of which appear only once. The source is a man aged 25-45 years in good health. The chain uses TRBV5-6 and TRBJ1-5, with 7 bases that match TRBD1. The material sequenced was blood. The CDR3 is CASSMRQGGQPQHF. The CDR3 coding sequence is TGTGCCAGCAGCATGAGACAGGGAGGTCAGCCCCAGCATTTT.